These 31 T cell receptor beta chains originate from one sample sequenced in a study of blood T cell repertoires in COVID-19. Produced via immunoSEQ multiplex PCR; TCRdb's table is partial and in-frame only. The sample holds about 230,000 clones; 81% are singletons and the top ten take approximately 8%. Sequencing was performed on peripheral blood. Receptor source: a woman of 80 years or more with acute or convalescent COVID-19.

The rearrangement joins TRBV5-1 to TRBJ2-2; 12 nucleotides agree with TRBD1. The trim removed 7 bases at V and 7 bases at J, leaving 5 bases unmatched. The CDR3 runs 14 residues. Germline V gene lookup returns CDR1 SGHRS and CDR2 YFSETQ. The DNA for the CDR3 is TGCGCCAGCGGGACAGGGGGCGCCGACGGGGAGCTGTTTTTT. The encoded protein is CASGTGGADGELFF.

J is TRBJ2-7 and V is TRBV9, with 7 bases identical to TRBD2. The V gene end was trimmed by 3 bases and the J gene end by 3 bases; junction bases not matched to a gene: 0. CDR1 is SGDLS and CDR2 is YYNGEE in the germline V gene. This CDR3 is 12 amino acids long. CDR3 coding DNA: TGTGCCAGCAGCGGGGAGGGCTACGAGCAGTACTTC. As protein: CASSGEGYEQYF.

J is TRBJ1-4 and V is TRBV5-1; 7 bases are shared with TRBD1. In germline, CDR1 is SGHRS, CDR2 YFSETQ. The CDR3 is made up of 15 amino acids. V shed 0 bases and J 8 bases; nucleotides not matched to a gene: 7. The chain's CDR3 is CASSLVTGAKEKLFF. DNA for the CDR3: TGCGCCAGCAGCTTGGTAACAGGGGCCAAAGAAAAACTGTTTTTT. The full variable domain, completed using reference TRBV5-1 and TRBJ1-4, is KAGVTQTPRYLIKTRGQQVTLSCSPISGHRSVSWYQQTPGQGLQFLFEYFSETQRNKGNFPGRFSGRQFSNSRSEMNVSTLELGDSALYLCASSLVTGAKEKLFFGSGTQLSVL.

This rearrangement joins TRBV3-1 (or the pseudogene TRBV3-2) to TRBJ1-5, with a possible D match to TRBD1 (5 bases). There are 12 residues in the CDR3. V lost 0 bases to trimming and J lost 9 bases, with 6 bases between them. Germline V gene sequence: CDR1 LGHDT, CDR2 YNNKEL (reference sequence). The CDR3 nucleotides are TGTGCCAGCAGCCAAGAGGGGGGGCCCCAGCATTTT. As protein: CASSQEGGPQHF.

The chain is built from TRBV5-4 and TRBJ2-2; D is possibly TRBD2 (6 bases). CDR3 length: 16 amino acids. Trimming took off 2 bases at V and 5 bases at J, with 16 bases between the two ends. CDR1 is SGHNT and CDR2 is YYREEE in the germline V gene (reference sequence). The CDR3 region has the DNA TGTGCCAGCAGCTTCCGAGCGGGTCCGACGACCGGGGAGCTGTTTTTT. Amino acids: CASSFRAGPTTGELFF.

This clone was recorded a few times. The CDR3 is CASSRNTGGSGYTF. Written as DNA, the CDR3 is TGTGCCAGCAGCCGAAACACAGGGGGCAGTGGCTACACCTTC. The chain employs TRBV14 and TRBJ1-2, with 9 bases aligning to TRBD1. Losses at the gene ends were 4 bases for V and 7 bases for J; bases not matched to a gene: 7. The CDR3 loop spans 14 amino acids. Germline V lookup: CDR1 SGHDN, CDR2 FVKESK.

The genes are TRBV28 and TRBJ2-4; D unresolved. The germline V and J ends were trimmed by 2 bases and 0 bases, with 14 bases remaining between them. Per germline, CDR1 MDHEN and CDR2 SYDVKM. The CDR3 sequence is 17 residues long. CDR3 protein: CASSLNSGNRAKNIQYF. The CDR3, as DNA: TGTGCCAGCAGTTTAAACTCCGGAAACAGAGCCAAAAACATTCAGTACTTC. The full variable domain, its missing parts supplied by reference TRBV28 and TRBJ2-4, is DVKVTQSSRYLVKRTGEKVFLECVQDMDHENMFWYRQDPGLGLRLIYFSYDVKMKEKGDIPEGYSVSREKKERFSLILESASTNQTSMYLCASSLNSGNRAKNIQYFGAGTRLSVL.

The chain carries TRBV6-5 and TRBJ2-3; 7 bases line up with TRBD1. The CDR3 loop spans 14 amino acids. The trim removed 8 bases at V and 2 bases at J, leaving 7 bases unmatched. The V gene's germline CDR1 is MNHEY and CDR2 SVGAGI. In nucleotides, the CDR3 is TGTGCCAGCCGGTCCCAGGGGGACACAGATACGCAGTATTTT. This sequence encodes CASRSQGDTDTQYF.

This chain links TRBV7-2 with TRBJ2-5, with D tentatively TRBD2 (6 bases). This CDR3 comprises 15 residues. Germline values: CDR1 SGHTA, CDR2 FQGNSA. V gave up 5 bases and J gave up 2 bases, with 15 bases separating them. CDR3 sequence: CASSPLRGKQETQYF. In DNA, the CDR3 is TGTGCCAGCAGCCCTCTCCGGGGGAAACAAGAGACCCAGTACTTC.

This sequence joins TRBV6-1 and TRBJ1-6; TRBD1 is a possible D gene (6 bases). V gave up 1 base and J gave up 9 bases, with 16 bases separating them. The CDR3 is 16 amino acids. CDR1 and CDR2 (germline): MNHNS, SASEGT. The DNA for the CDR3 is TGTGCCAGCAGTGAAGTTGAGGGGGTTGGTATTTCACCCCTCCACTTT. Protein sequence: CASSEVEGVGISPLHF.

This chain uses TRBV29-1 with TRBJ2-5; maybe TRBD1 (5 bases). Per the germline V gene, CDR1 is SQVTM and CDR2 is ANQGSEA. The CDR3 consists of 13 residues. The germline V and J ends were trimmed by 7 bases and 5 bases, with 17 bases remaining between them. The CDR3 sequence: CSAGRGGQETQYF. DNA of the CDR3: TGCAGCGCCGGAAGGGGTGGCCAGGAGACCCAGTACTTC.

The chain is built from TRBV7-8 and TRBJ2-2; 9 nucleotides agree with TRBD1. Germline assignment: CDR1 SGHVS and CDR2 FQNEAQ. CDR3 length equals 15 residues. J lost 6 bases, V lost 3 bases, and 5 bases had no gene match. The CDR3 nucleotides are TGTGCCAGCAGCTTGTTGGGACAGGGTTCCGGGGAGCTGTTTTTT. It yields the protein CASSLLGQGSGELFF.

V gene TRBV15 combines with J gene TRBJ1-4, with a tentative D call TRBD1 (5 bases). V dropped 1 base and J dropped 2 bases, with 17 bases sitting between them. Germline assignment: CDR1 LNHNV and CDR2 YYDKDF (reference sequence). The CDR3 has 18 residues. CDR3 sequence reads: CATSRGVEGSRTNEKLFF. The CDR3 nucleotides read TGTGCCACCAGCAGAGGAGTGGAGGGGTCAAGGACTAATGAAAAACTGTTTTTT. Together with reference TRBV15 and TRBJ1-4, the CDR3 gives the full variable domain: DAMVIQNPRYQVTQFGKPVTLSCSQTLNHNVMYWYQQKSSQAPKLLFHYYDKDFNNEADTPDNFQSRRPNTSFCFLDIRSPGLGDTAMYLCATSRGVEGSRTNEKLFFGSGTQLSVL.

This clone was seen just once. The V gene is TRBV21-1, the J gene TRBJ2-1; the D segment call TRBD1 is taken from the table without a DNA check. TRBV21-1 is termed a pseudogene. The CDR3 spans 10 residues. CDR3 in amino acids: CAGQGNEQFF. In DNA form, the CDR3 reads TGTGCCGGCCAGGGGAATGAGCAGTTCTTC.

This chain links TRBV29-1 with TRBJ1-2, with D perhaps matching TRBD1 (6 bases). Germline V lookup: CDR1 SQVTM, CDR2 ANQGSEA. Trimming left V 7 bases short and J 4 bases short, with 13 bases between. This CDR3 spans 12 amino acids. CDR3 sequence reads: CSGKTGVYGYTF. In nucleotides, the CDR3 is TGCAGCGGTAAGACAGGCGTCTATGGCTACACCTTC.

The chain carries TRBV2 and TRBJ2-1; 10 bases match TRBD2. Germline lookup yields CDR1 SNHLY and CDR2 FYNNEI. The CDR3 is 15 amino acids. V lost 3 bases to trimming and J lost 9 bases; unmatched junction nucleotides: 8. CDR3 loop: CASSDRSGRETEQFF. For the CDR3, the DNA is TGTGCCAGCAGTGATAGAAGCGGGAGGGAGACTGAGCAGTTCTTC.

In regard to this clone: The sample contains more than one DNA sequence encoding this CDR3. The chain links TRBV29-1 to TRBJ2-1; D possibly corresponds to TRBD2 (6 bases). The CDR3 has 13 amino acids. V lost 3 bases to trimming and J lost 4 bases, with 10 bases between them. Germline CDR1 is SQVTM and CDR2 is ANQGSEA. CDR3 nucleotide sequence: TGCAGCGTTGAGGCAGGAGGGTACAATGAGCAGTTCTTC. Its translation: CSVEAGGYNEQFF.

The chain couples TRBV7-2 to TRBJ2-1; D perhaps matches TRBD2 (6 bases). Germline CDR1 is SGHTA and CDR2 is FQGNSA. The CDR3 is 14 amino acids. With 2 bases removed from V and 6 bases from J, the gap between germline ends came to 11 bases. In nucleotides, the CDR3 is TGTGCCAGCAGCTTATACCTAGCGAGCAATGAGCAGTTCTTC. Protein sequence: CASSLYLASNEQFF.

V usage is TRBV19 and J usage is TRBJ1-4; D perhaps matches TRBD1 (6 bases). V gave up 0 bases and J gave up 0 bases, with 8 bases separating them. This CDR3 has 16 amino acids. The V gene's germline CDR1 is LNHDA and CDR2 SQIVND (reference sequence). CDR3 sequence: CASSIDDRSTNEKLFF. The CDR3 coding sequence is TGTGCCAGTAGTATAGATGACAGGTCAACTAATGAAAAACTGTTTTTT.

This clone appeared once. The V gene is TRBV7-9, the J gene TRBJ2-1; 8 nucleotides match TRBD2. The CDR3 sequence is 14 residues long. The J segment lost 9 bases and the V segment lost 5 bases, leaving 9 bases of the junction unmatched. In germline, CDR1 is SEHNR, CDR2 FQNEAQ (reference sequence). The CDR3 DNA sequence: TGTGCCAGCAGCATCTCGGGGGGGCAGGGTGAGCAGTTCTTC. Residues: CASSISGGQGEQFF.

J is TRBJ1-2 and V is TRBV3-1 (or the pseudogene TRBV3-2); weak D call: TRBD1 (5 bases). The germline gives CDR1 LGHDT, CDR2 YNNKEL (reference sequence). The CDR3 consists of 14 residues. Trimming stripped 1 base from V and 6 bases from J, with 12 bases between. The CDR3 coding sequence is TGTGCCAGCAGCCAAGTCGCGGGGGTGGATGGCTACACCTTC. Translated, it gives CASSQVAGVDGYTF.

This clone is a singleton in its sample. This chain links TRBV15 with TRBJ1-1; 7 bases match TRBD1. Trimming cost V 0 bases and J 5 bases; bases outside gene matches: 18. The CDR3 has 19 residues. Germline V gene lookup returns CDR1 LNHNV and CDR2 YYDKDF (reference sequence). The CDR3 DNA reads TGTGCCACCAGCAGAGATTCGGGTGGTTCTAGGGGGCGGAGGACTGAAGCTTTCTTT. The encoded protein is CATSRDSGGSRGRRTEAFF.

This rearrangement joins TRBV9 to TRBJ2-6; TRBD2 might be the D (6 bases). The CDR3 has 18 residues. Germline V gives CDR1 SGDLS, CDR2 YYNGEE. V dropped 0 bases and J dropped 0 bases, with 13 bases sitting between them. CDR3 amino acids: CASSVGWTTASGANVLTF. The CDR3 nucleotides read TGTGCCAGCAGCGTAGGCTGGACTACCGCCTCTGGGGCCAACGTCCTGACTTTC. The full variable domain, rest sourced from reference TRBV9 and TRBJ2-6, is DSGVTQTPKHLITATGQRVTLRCSPRSGDLSVYWYQQSLDQGLQFLIQYYNGEERAKGNILERFSAQQFPDLHSELNLSSLELGDSALYFCASSVGWTTASGANVLTFGAGSRLTVL.

The chain recombines TRBV2 with TRBJ1-6; no reliable D call. The CDR3 extends over 13 amino acids. Germline V gene data show CDR1 as SNHLY and CDR2 as FYNNEI. V was cut by 6 bases and J by 7 bases, with 10 bases left in between. CDR3 coding DNA: TGTGCCAGCAGAGAGGATTTAAATTCACCCCTCCACTTT. Translation gives CASREDLNSPLHF.

This clone was recorded a few times. The chain recombines TRBV15 with TRBJ1-1; D is undetermined. The CDR3 loop spans 15 amino acids. Deletions cut 0 bases from V and 0 bases from J, with 8 bases between. Germline CDR1 and CDR2: LNHNV and YYDKDF (reference sequence). The CDR3 DNA reads TGTGCCACCAGCAGAGATCTGCGTATGAACACTGAAGCTTTCTTT. It is translated as CATSRDLRMNTEAFF.

This clone was seen at least ten times. J is TRBJ2-5 and V is TRBV10-3, with 12 bases aligning to TRBD2. V gave up 4 bases and J gave up 5 bases; unmatched junction bases: 5. The CDR3 extends over 15 amino acids. Germline CDR1 is ENHRY and CDR2 is SYGVKD. This CDR3 is CAISGLAGADETQYF. CDR3 nucleotide sequence: TGTGCCATCAGTGGACTAGCGGGAGCTGATGAGACCCAGTACTTC.

This chain connects TRBV2 to TRBJ2-3; 7 positions agree with TRBD1. The CDR3 runs to 13 residues. Germline trimming cut 3 bases from V and 4 bases from J; bases unmatched to any gene: 1. CDR1 and CDR2 from the germline V gene are SNHLY and FYNNEI. CDR3 coding DNA: TGTGCCAGCAGTGATAGGGGGCCAGATACGCAGTATTTT. Residues: CASSDRGPDTQYF.

Worth noting for this clone: One end of the junction does not line up with germline, which may come from a read error. This chain uses TRBV5-6 with TRBJ2-1; 10 bases line up with TRBD2. The CDR3 covers 15 residues. Germline-derived CDR1 and CDR2 are SGHDT and YYEEEE. For the CDR3, the DNA is TGTGCCAGCAGATTGGGACTAGCGTCCTACAATGAGCAGTTCTTC. It is translated as CASRLGLASYNEQFF.

The chain combines TRBV11-3 with TRBJ2-1, with 10 bases lining up with TRBD2. The V gene end was trimmed by 5 bases and the J gene end by 8 bases; junction bases not matched to a gene: 12. Germline lookup yields CDR1 SGHNT and CDR2 YENEEA. CDR3 length equals 16 residues. The CDR3 bases are TGTGCCAGCAGCCCACGGACTAGCGGAGCCCGCGATGAGCAGTTCTTC. Its protein product is CASSPRTSGARDEQFF.

V usage is TRBV6-1 and J usage is TRBJ2-7; D remains unclear. This CDR3 contains 15 residues. Between the trimmed V and J ends, which lost 1 base and 0 bases, there was a span of 10 bases. Germline CDR1 reads MNHNS; CDR2 reads SASEGT. This chain's CDR3 is CASSEGPGISYEQYF. The CDR3 DNA sequence: TGTGCCAGCAGTGAAGGTCCAGGAATCTCCTACGAGCAGTACTTC.

The chain recombines TRBV24-1 with TRBJ2-2; 9 bases line up with TRBD1. With 3 bases clipped from V and 5 bases from J, the junction kept 9 bases outside the gene matches. Per the germline V gene, CDR1 is KGHDR and CDR2 is SFDVKD. The length of the CDR3 is 17 residues. CDR3 coding DNA: TGTGCCACCAGTGATGCCCCAGGGACAGGGTCTACCGGGGAGCTGTTTTTT. Translated: CATSDAPGTGSTGELFF.